This T cell receptor beta chain was recovered during a study of blood T cell repertoires in COVID-19. Study-wide context: Whether acute or convalescent, the COVID-19 samples came from the United States, Italy and Spain. T cells, B-cell-depleted T cells, or PBMCs supplied cDNA or gDNA.

In the original analysis: The authors estimated nucleated cell counts from reference gene primer amplification. Produced via immunoSEQ multiplex PCR; TCRdb's table is partial and in-frame only. V and J calls and clone size are copied from that table; D and trimming were computed from the DNA. The sample lists under 200,000 clones, roughly 84% occurring once. The length of the CDR3 is 16 residues. V lost 0 bases and J 7 bases, leaving 16 bases between the germline ends. CDR1 and CDR2 from the germline V gene are LGHDT and YNNKEL (reference sequence). Sequenced: peripheral blood. The chain couples TRBV3-1 (or the pseudogene TRBV3-2) to TRBJ2-1, with TRBD2 as a possible D gene (6 bases). The sequence was obtained from a man in his forties with acute or convalescent COVID-19. CDR3 region: CASSQDLAVERNEQFF. CDR3 in DNA: TGTGCCAGCAGCCAAGATTTAGCGGTCGAAAGAAATGAGCAGTTCTTC.